The text below deals with one T cell receptor (beta chain). This specimen belongs to a study of blood T cell repertoires in COVID-19. This CDR3 spans 18 amino acids. Germline lookup yields CDR1 SNHLY and CDR2 FYNNEI. Trimming removed 4 bases from V and 6 bases from J; junction bases left unmatched: 15. Using immunoSEQ multiplex PCR, the repertoire was profiled, and TCRdb retains in-frame clones only, with some absent. The sample carries 61,000 or so clones, roughly 90% recorded once. The chain combines TRBV2 with TRBJ2-1, with 10 bases aligning to TRBD2. Sequenced material: peripheral blood. This clonotype originated in a woman between 50 and 59 years old with active or convalescent COVID-19. For the CDR3, the DNA is TGTGCCAGCAGTGTAGGGCTAGCGGGAGTAAAACAAGCCAATGAGCAGTTCTTC. Translation: CASSVGLAGVKQANEQFF.